The 2 T cell receptor beta chains given below trace back to one sample, sequenced in a study of follicular helper T cells after annual influenza vaccination. The repertoire was sequenced with immunoSEQ multiplex PCR; TCRdb's copy has only in-frame clones and lacks some. This sample has approximately 10,000 clones, with around 81% found just once. Time point noted: 2013-2014 season, 7 days after vaccination. This specimen was CXCR5- memory CD4+ T cells sorted from blood, taken 7 days after influenza vaccination. Receptors were obtained from an adult who received the influenza vaccine.

The genes are TRBV7-2 and TRBJ2-1; TRBD2 is a possible D gene (5 bases). Germline V gene sequence: CDR1 SGHTA, CDR2 FQGNSA. The V and J ends lost 5 bases and 0 bases respectively, with 11 bases between them. The CDR3 totals 15 residues. The CDR3 here is CASSKDYSSYNEQFF. In nucleotides, the CDR3 is TGTGCCAGCAGCAAAGACTATAGCTCCTACAATGAGCAGTTCTTC.

This clone was found once. The rearrangement joins TRBV4-2 to TRBJ2-4, with a possible D match to TRBD1 (6 bases). From germline, CDR1 is LGHNA and CDR2 YNFKEQ. Trimming removed 1 base from V and 4 bases from J, with 23 bases in between. This CDR3 is 19 amino acids long. The DNA for the CDR3 is TGTGCCAGCAGCCAAGTCTCTTTTCGGGATCAGGGGACGAAAAACATTCAGTACTTC. Protein: CASSQVSFRDQGTKNIQYF.